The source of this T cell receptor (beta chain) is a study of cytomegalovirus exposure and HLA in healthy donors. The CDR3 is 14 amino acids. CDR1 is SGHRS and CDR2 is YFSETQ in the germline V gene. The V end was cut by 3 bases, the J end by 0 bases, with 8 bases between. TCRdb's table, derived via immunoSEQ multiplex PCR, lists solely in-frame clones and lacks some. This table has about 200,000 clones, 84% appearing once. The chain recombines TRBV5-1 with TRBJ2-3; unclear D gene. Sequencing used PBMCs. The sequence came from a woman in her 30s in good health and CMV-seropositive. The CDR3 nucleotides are TGCGCCAGCAGCTACCAAACTAGCACAGATACGCAGTATTTT. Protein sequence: CASSYQTSTDTQYF.